This T cell receptor beta chain was observed in a study of blood T cell repertoires in COVID-19. As for the study in general: The samples span acute and convalescent COVID-19 from the United States, Italy and Spain. T cells, B-cell-depleted T cells, or PBMCs provided the cDNA or gDNA that served as material.

Study processing details: Amplification with reference gene primers provided the estimates of nucleated cell counts. The method was immunoSEQ multiplex PCR; TCRdb's version includes in-frame clones alone and lacks a portion of them. V and J calls and clone size follow that table, whereas D and trimming were derived from the DNA. The sample includes tens of thousands of clones, roughly nine tenths of them seen just once. Germline CDR1 LNHDA, CDR2 SQIVND (reference sequence). V lost 5 bases to trimming and J lost 0 bases, with 10 bases between them. The length of the CDR3 is 14 residues. The sequenced sample consisted of peripheral blood. The chain employs TRBV19 and TRBJ1-1; D is unresolved. The origin of this receptor is a woman aged 45-65 years with active or convalescent COVID-19. CDR3 DNA sequence: TGTGCCAGTAGTGCTCTAGTTTTGAACACTGAAGCTTTCTTT. Translation: CASSALVLNTEAFF.